The rows below give T cell receptor beta chains drawn from one sample of a study of OX40 agonist ivuxolimab in advanced cancers. This table comes from immunoSEQ multiplex PCR, and its TCRdb copy is limited to in-frame clones, with some not included. The sample consists of just under 95,000 clones, around 86% of them appearing once. Specimen: CD4+ or CD8+ T cells sorted from blood, collected in a trial of the OX40 agonist ivuxolimab. All receptors derive from an adult with an advanced solid tumor such as melanoma, head and neck, liver or kidney cancer. Each CDR3 is given with its conserved first and last residue. The order of the fields is D gene, J gene, V gene, CDR3 DNA, CDR3 protein. The D gene is left open where the match is weak.

. TRBJ1-1 TRBV14 TGTGCCAGCAGCCCTCAGCCGATGAACACTGAAGCTTTCTTT CASSPQPMNTEAFF
. TRBJ2-2 TRBV18 TGTGCCAGCTCACAAACCCGGACAGACAGCACCGGGGAGCTGTTTTTT CASSQTRTDSTGELFF
. TRBJ1-5 TRBV21-1 TGTGCCAGCAGCCCAGAGAATCAGCCCCAGCATTTT CASSPENQPQHF
. TRBJ1-5 TRBV20-1 TGCAGTGCTGGGCGGCCCCAGCATTTT CSAGRPQHF
TRBD1 TRBJ2-7 TRBV7-9 TGTGCCAGCAGCTTAGGTGGACAGGGCTACGAGCAGTACTTC CASSLGGQGYEQYF
. TRBJ1-3 TRBV18 TGTGCCAGCTCACCAGTGACAGCCTCTGGAAACACCATATATTTT CASSPVTASGNTIYF
. TRBJ2-3 TRBV19 TGTGCCAGTAGTATTTTCTCCAGCACAGATACGCAGTATTTT CASSIFSSTDTQYF
. TRBJ2-3 TRBV6-5 TGTGCCAGCACCGTACCAGGGGCAGCCGATACGCAGTATTTT CASTVPGAADTQYF
. TRBJ1-2 TRBV19 TGTGCCAGTAGTATCCCGGGCGAGTGGGATGGCTACACCTTC CASSIPGEWDGYTF
. TRBJ1-1 TRBV11-2 TGTGCCAGCAGCTTAGGACCCAAGGGGGCTTTCTTT CASSLGPKGAFF
TRBD1 TRBJ1-2 TRBV18 TGTGCCAGCTCATCAACCGACGACAGGGCCAGCTATGGCTACACCTTC CASSSTDDRASYGYTF